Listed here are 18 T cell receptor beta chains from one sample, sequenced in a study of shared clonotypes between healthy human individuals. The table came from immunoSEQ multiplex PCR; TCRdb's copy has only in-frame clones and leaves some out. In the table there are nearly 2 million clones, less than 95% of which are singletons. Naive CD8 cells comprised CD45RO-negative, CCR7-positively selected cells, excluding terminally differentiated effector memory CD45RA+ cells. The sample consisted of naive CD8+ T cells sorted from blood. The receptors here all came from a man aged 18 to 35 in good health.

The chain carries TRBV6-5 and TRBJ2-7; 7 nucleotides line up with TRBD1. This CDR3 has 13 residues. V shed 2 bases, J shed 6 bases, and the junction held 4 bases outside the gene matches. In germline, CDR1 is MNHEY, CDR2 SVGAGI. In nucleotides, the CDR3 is TGTGCCAGCAGTTACGGCCACAGGGGCGAGCAGTACTTC. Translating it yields CASSYGHRGEQYF.

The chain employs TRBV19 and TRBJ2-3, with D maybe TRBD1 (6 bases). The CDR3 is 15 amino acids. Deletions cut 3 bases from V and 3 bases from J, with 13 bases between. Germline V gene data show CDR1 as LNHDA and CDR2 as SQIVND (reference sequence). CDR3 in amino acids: CASSIRGAWTDTQYF. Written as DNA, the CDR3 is TGTGCCAGTAGTATCAGGGGCGCGTGGACAGATACGCAGTATTTT. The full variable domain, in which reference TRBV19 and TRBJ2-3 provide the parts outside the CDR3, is DGGITQSPKYLFRKEGQNVTLSCEQNLNHDAMYWYRQDPGQGLRLIYYSQIVNDFQKGDIAEGYSVSREKKESFPLTVTSAQKNPTAFYLCASSIRGAWTDTQYFGPGTRLTVL.

The CDR3 nucleotides read TGCGCCAGCAGCCAGACGGACGGTGGCAATGAGCAGTTCTTC. This sequence encodes CASSQTDGGNEQFF. The chain recombines TRBV4-3 with TRBJ2-1; D ambiguous. Trimming left V 3 bases short and J 6 bases short, with 12 bases between. The CDR3 is 14 amino acids. CDR1 LGHNA and CDR2 YSLEER come from the germline V gene.

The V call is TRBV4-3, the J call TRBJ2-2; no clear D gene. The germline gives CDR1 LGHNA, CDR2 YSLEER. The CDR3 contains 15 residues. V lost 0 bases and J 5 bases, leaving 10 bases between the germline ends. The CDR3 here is CASSQDSTPTGELFF. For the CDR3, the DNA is TGCGCCAGCAGCCAAGATAGTACCCCGACCGGGGAGCTGTTTTTT.

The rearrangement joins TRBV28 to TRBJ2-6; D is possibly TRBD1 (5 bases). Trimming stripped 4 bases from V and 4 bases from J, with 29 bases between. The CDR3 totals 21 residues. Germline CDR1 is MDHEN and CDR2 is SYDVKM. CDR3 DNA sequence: TGTGCCAGCAGTTCCCGGAACCTCAGGGCCCGTCCCTCCCCCGGGGCCAACGTCCTGACTTTC. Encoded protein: CASSSRNLRARPSPGANVLTF. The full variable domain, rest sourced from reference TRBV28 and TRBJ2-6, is DVKVTQSSRYLVKRTGEKVFLECVQDMDHENMFWYRQDPGLGLRLIYFSYDVKMKEKGDIPEGYSVSREKKERFSLILESASTNQTSMYLCASSSRNLRARPSPGANVLTFGAGSRLTVL.

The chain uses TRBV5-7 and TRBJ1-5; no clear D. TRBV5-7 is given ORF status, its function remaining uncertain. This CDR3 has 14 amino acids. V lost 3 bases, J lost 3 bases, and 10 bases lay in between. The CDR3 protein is CASSSWRNNQPQHF. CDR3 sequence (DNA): TGTGCCAGCAGCTCGTGGCGGAACAATCAGCCCCAGCATTTT.

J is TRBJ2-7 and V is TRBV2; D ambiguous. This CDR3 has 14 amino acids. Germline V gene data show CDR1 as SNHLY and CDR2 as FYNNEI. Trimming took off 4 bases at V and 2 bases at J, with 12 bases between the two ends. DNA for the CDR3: TGTGCCAGCAGTGCCCCCCAGGATCCCTACGAGCAGTACTTC. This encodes CASSAPQDPYEQYF.

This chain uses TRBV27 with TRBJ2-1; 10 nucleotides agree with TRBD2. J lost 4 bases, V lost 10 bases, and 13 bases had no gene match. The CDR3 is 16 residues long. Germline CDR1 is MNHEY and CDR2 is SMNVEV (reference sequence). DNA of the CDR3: TGTGCCACCCTAGAAAGCGGGGGGGCAGGGTACAATGAGCAGTTCTTC. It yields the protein CATLESGGAGYNEQFF.

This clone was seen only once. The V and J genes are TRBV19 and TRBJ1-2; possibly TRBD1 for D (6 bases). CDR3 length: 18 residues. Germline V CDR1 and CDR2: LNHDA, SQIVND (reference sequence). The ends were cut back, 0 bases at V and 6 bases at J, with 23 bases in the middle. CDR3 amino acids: CASSIDLFGSGDVNGYTF. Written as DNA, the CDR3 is TGTGCCAGTAGTATAGATCTCTTTGGCTCAGGGGATGTAAATGGCTACACCTTC.

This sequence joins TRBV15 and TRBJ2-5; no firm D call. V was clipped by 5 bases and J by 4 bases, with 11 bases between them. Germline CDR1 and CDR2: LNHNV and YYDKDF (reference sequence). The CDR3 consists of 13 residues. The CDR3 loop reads CATSGSGTETQYF. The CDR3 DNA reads TGTGCCACCAGCGGCTCAGGAACAGAGACCCAGTACTTC.

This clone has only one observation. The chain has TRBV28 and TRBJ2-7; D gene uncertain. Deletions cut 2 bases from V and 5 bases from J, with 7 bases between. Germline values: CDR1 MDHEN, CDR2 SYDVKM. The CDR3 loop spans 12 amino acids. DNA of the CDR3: TGTGCCAGCAGTTTAACCGTCCACGAGCAGTACTTC. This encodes CASSLTVHEQYF. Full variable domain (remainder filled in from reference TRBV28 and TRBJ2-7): DVKVTQSSRYLVKRTGEKVFLECVQDMDHENMFWYRQDPGLGLRLIYFSYDVKMKEKGDIPEGYSVSREKKERFSLILESASTNQTSMYLCASSLTVHEQYFGPGTRLTVT.

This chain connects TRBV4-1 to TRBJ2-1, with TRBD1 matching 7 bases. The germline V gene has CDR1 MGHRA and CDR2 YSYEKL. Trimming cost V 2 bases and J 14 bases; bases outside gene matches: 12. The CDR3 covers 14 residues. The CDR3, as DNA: TGCGCCAGCAGCCAACAACTTACAGGGGCGCGGGAGTTCTTC. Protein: CASSQQLTGAREFF.

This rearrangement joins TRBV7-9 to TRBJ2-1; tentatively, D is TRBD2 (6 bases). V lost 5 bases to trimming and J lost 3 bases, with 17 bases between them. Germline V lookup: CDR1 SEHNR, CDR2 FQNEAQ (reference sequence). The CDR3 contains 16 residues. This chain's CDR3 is CASSRPEGPLYNEQFF. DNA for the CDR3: TGTGCCAGCAGCCGCCCGGAGGGGCCCCTCTACAATGAGCAGTTCTTC.

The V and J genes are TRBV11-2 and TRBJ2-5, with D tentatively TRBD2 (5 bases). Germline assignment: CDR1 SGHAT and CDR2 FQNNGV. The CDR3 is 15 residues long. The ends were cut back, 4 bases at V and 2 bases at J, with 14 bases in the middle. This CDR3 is CASSSPIRGQETQYF. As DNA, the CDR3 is TGTGCCAGCAGCTCTCCGATACGGGGACAAGAGACCCAGTACTTC. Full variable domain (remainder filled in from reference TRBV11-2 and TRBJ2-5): EAGVAQSPRYKIIEKRQSVAFWCNPISGHATLYWYQQILGQGPKLLIQFQNNGVVDDSQLPKDRFSAERLKGVDSTLKIQPAKLEDSAVYLCASSSPIRGQETQYFGPGTRLLVL.

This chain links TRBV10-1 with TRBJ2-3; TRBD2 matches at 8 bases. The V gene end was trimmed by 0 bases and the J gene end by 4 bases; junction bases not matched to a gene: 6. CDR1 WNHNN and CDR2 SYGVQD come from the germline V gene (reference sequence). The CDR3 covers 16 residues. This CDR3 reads CASSESSGGPADTQYF. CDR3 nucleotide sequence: TGCGCCAGCAGTGAGTCTTCGGGAGGGCCCGCAGATACGCAGTATTTT.

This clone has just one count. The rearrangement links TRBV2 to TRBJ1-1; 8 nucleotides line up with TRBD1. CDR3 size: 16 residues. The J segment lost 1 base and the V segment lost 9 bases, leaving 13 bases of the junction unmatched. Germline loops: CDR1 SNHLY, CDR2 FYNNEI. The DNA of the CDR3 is TGTGCCAGTTCTCCGGGACAGGAAGGAGAGAACACTGAAGCTTTCTTT. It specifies CASSPGQEGENTEAFF.

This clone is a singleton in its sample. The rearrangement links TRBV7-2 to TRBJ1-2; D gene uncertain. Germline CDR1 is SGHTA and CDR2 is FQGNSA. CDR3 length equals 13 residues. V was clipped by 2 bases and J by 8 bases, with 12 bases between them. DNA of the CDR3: TGTGCCAGCAGCTTAACCCTTCCCCGAGGCTACACCTTC. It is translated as CASSLTLPRGYTF.

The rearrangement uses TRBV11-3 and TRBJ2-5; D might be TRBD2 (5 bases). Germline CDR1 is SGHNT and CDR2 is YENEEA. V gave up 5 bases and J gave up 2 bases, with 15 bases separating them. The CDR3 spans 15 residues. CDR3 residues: CASSPRGSGQETQYF. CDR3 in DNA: TGTGCCAGCAGCCCCCGAGGTTCGGGGCAAGAGACCCAGTACTTC. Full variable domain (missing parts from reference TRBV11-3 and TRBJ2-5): EAGVVQSPRYKIIEKKQPVAFWCNPISGHNTLYWYLQNLGQGPELLIRYENEEAVDDSQLPKDRFSAERLKGVDSTLKIQPAELGDSAVYLCASSPRGSGQETQYFGPGTRLLVL.